The 9 T cell receptor beta chains below come from one sample, sequenced in a study of human T cells and chemical hapten exposure. TCRdb processed the RACE reads anew with MiXCR; each CDR3 protein has one entry. The repertoire consists of 150,000 to 200,000 distinct CDR3 sequences, with 14% occurring once and the leading ten covering 1.5% to 2%. Time point given: patch test 1, 2 weeks after DPC sensitization. Treatment indicated: therapeutic diphenylcyclopropenone sensitization with weekly scalp DPC. Here the sequenced sample was whole blood, taken in connection with sensitization to the hapten diphenylcyclopropenone (DPC). These receptors came from a woman aged 30 to 39 with alopecia areata. Some clones in this sample may be carry-over from other donors' samples.

This clonotype was detected only a few times. The CDR3 is CASSSGSTQYF. CDR3 DNA: TGTGCCAGCAGCTCCGGGTCCACGCAGTATTTT. The rearrangement uses TRBV5-4 and TRBJ2-3; D not certain. The germline V gene has CDR1 SGHNT and CDR2 YYREEE (reference sequence). This CDR3 has 11 amino acids. Trimming took 3 bases from V and 9 from J, leaving 8 bases between them.

This clonotype was seen many times. The chain joins TRBV27 to TRBJ2-7; 10 nucleotides align to TRBD2. V gave up 1 base and J gave up 7 bases; unmatched junction bases: 16. This CDR3 has 18 amino acids. From germline, CDR1 is MNHEY and CDR2 SMNVEV (reference sequence). The CDR3 sequence is CASSLFAFQREGLREQYF. As DNA, the CDR3 is TGTGCCAGCAGTTTATTTGCGTTCCAGCGGGAGGGCCTTCGTGAGCAGTACTTC.

The chain recombines TRBV20-1 with TRBJ1-1, with D perhaps matching TRBD1 (5 bases). This CDR3 is 14 amino acids long. V lost 7 bases, J lost 1 base, and 16 bases lay in between. Germline V CDR1 and CDR2: DFQATT, SNEGSKA (reference sequence). The CDR3 DNA reads TGCAGTGTTCCCCCGGGGGGTAGGAACACTGAAGCTTTCTTT. Translation: CSVPPGGRNTEAFF.

This clonotype was found a few times. The chain couples TRBV12-3 or TRBV12-4 to TRBJ1-2; the D is unclear. The CDR3 totals 12 residues. Trimming removed 6 bases from V and 3 bases from J, with 8 bases in between. DNA of the CDR3: TGTGCCAGCAGCGAGGGCGACTATGGCTACACCTTC. Amino acid sequence: CASSEGDYGYTF.

This clonotype was recorded at least ten times. This sequence joins TRBV6-2 or TRBV6-3 and TRBJ1-6; D unclear. The CDR3 is 13 amino acids. Germline assignment: CDR1 MNHEY and CDR2 SVGEGT. V lost 2 bases and J lost 8, with 7 bases in between. In DNA, the CDR3 is TGTGCCAGCAGTTACAGGCGATATTCACCCCTCCACTTT. Amino acid sequence: CASSYRRYSPLHF.

This clonotype was observed a few times. The chain employs TRBV4-2 and TRBJ2-7, with unresolved D. This CDR3 comprises 15 residues. Germline V gene sequence: CDR1 LGHNA, CDR2 YNFKEQ. Trimming took 0 bases from V and 6 from J, leaving 15 bases between them. In nucleotides, the CDR3 is TGTGCCAGCAGCCAAGATCGGCTAGGTTTGAGCGAGCAGTACTTC. It translates to CASSQDRLGLSEQYF.

This clonotype was counted between two and nine times. The chain links TRBV20-1 to TRBJ1-4; D unclear. Per germline, CDR1 DFQATT and CDR2 SNEGSKA (reference sequence). V shed 0 bases and J shed 5 bases, with 7 bases lying between them. CDR3 length: 13 amino acids. The CDR3 DNA follows: TGCAGTGCTAGAGACAGGACGAATGAAAAACTGTTTTTT. Residues: CSARDRTNEKLFF.

This clonotype was counted ten times or more. The chain carries TRBV7-9 and TRBJ2-1; weak D call: TRBD2 (5 bases). From germline, CDR1 is SEHNR and CDR2 FQNEAQ (reference sequence). This CDR3 spans 15 amino acids. The ends were cut back, 1 base at V and 7 bases at J, with 14 bases in the middle. CDR3 in amino acids: CASSLGRAGLNEQFF. For the CDR3, the DNA is TGTGCCAGCAGCTTAGGTCGGGCGGGCCTAAATGAGCAGTTCTTC.

This clonotype was seen a handful of times. This chain uses TRBV6-6 with TRBJ2-7; 9 bases align to TRBD1. The CDR3 consists of 14 residues. Germline V gene sequence: CDR1 MNHNY, CDR2 SVGAGI (reference sequence). With 6 bases clipped from V and 1 base from J, the junction kept 4 bases outside the gene matches. CDR3 nucleotides: TGTGCCAGCAGGCCGGGACAGGGTTCCTACGAGCAGTACTTC. This encodes CASRPGQGSYEQYF.